This entry lists 20 T cell receptor beta chains sequenced from one sample in a study of molecular identifiers for immune sequencing clone quantification. TCRdb processed the PCR reads anew with MiXCR; each CDR3 protein has one entry. The table includes 9,700 or so distinct CDR3 sequences, 15% to 20% detected once. Source material: naive CD8+ T cells from blood, with Jurkat cell RNA spiked in. The sample's subset: FACS-sorted CD8+CD4-CCR7+CD45RA+ naive T cells. Every receptor here comes from a human donor in good health. Some libraries in this study had Jurkat cell RNA spiked in.

This clonotype was seen repeatedly, ten times or more. One end of the junction does not line up with germline, which may come from a read error. The chain employs TRBV5-6 and TRBJ1-1, with D perhaps TRBD1 (5 bases). The CDR3 totals 14 residues. Germline values: CDR1 SGHDT, CDR2 YYEEEE. The CDR3 sequence: CASSLVRVATGAFF. CDR3 in DNA: TGTGCCAGCAGCTTGGTCAGGGTGGCCACTGGAGCTTTCTTT.

This clonotype was counted ten times or more. The chain uses TRBV12-3 or TRBV12-4 and TRBJ2-3, with 10 bases fitting TRBD2. V dropped 7 bases and J dropped 2; count of bases not matched to a gene: 6. This CDR3 region has 15 residues. CDR3 in DNA: TGTGCCAGCAAACCTAGCGGGGGCCACACAGATACGCAGTATTTT. Translation: CASKPSGGHTDTQYF.

For this clonotype: Just one base apart from a much larger clone, this may be a read error. The rearrangement joins TRBV4-3 to TRBJ2-2, with unresolved D. The V and J ends lost 1 base and 10 bases respectively, with 13 bases between them. There are 14 residues in the CDR3. Germline-derived CDR1 and CDR2 are LGHNA and YSLEER. In DNA form, the CDR3 reads TGCGCCAGCAGCCAAGGTAGGTTCTACCCGGAGCTGTTTTTT. Translation: CASSQGRFYPELFF.

This clonotype is labeled medium-sized (0.01 to 0.1%). The chain links TRBV7-6 to TRBJ2-3; 9 nucleotides align to TRBD2. The CDR3 runs 16 residues. The V segment lost 1 base and the J segment 0 bases; nucleotides outside the gene matches: 2. Germline CDR1 is SGHVS and CDR2 is FNYEAQ. The CDR3 is CASSLGLAASTDTQYF. The CDR3 nucleotides are TGTGCCAGCAGCTTAGGACTAGCGGCTAGCACAGATACGCAGTATTTT.

By sample share, this clonotype is medium-sized (0.01 to 0.1%). V and J are TRBV7-9 and TRBJ1-1; 7 bases are a match to TRBD1. Trimming took 2 bases from V and 8 from J; bases not matched to a gene: 11. CDR1 is SEHNR and CDR2 is FQNEAQ in the germline V gene (reference sequence). The CDR3 runs to 15 residues. The CDR3 reads CASSLTNPGQKEAFF. The CDR3 region has the DNA TGTGCCAGCAGCTTAACAAACCCGGGACAGAAAGAAGCTTTCTTT.

Comment on this clonotype: With a much larger clone just one base away, this may be a read error. The chain combines TRBV3-1 with TRBJ2-3; D not certain. The CDR3 is 15 amino acids. Germline V gene sequence: CDR1 LGHDT, CDR2 YNNKEL (reference sequence). V dropped 4 bases and J dropped 5 bases, with 16 bases sitting between them. In DNA form, the CDR3 reads TGTGCCAGCAGCCGAAGCCCGGCCGTGGGAGATACGCAGTATTTT. Protein sequence: CASSRSPAVGDTQYF.

In its sample, this clonotype ranks as medium-sized. The genes are TRBV4-3 and TRBJ1-3, with no clear D. Germline V lookup: CDR1 LGHNA, CDR2 YSLEER. This CDR3 comprises 16 residues. Trimming pared 0 bases from V and 0 bases from J, leaving 9 bases between. CDR3 DNA sequence: TGCGCCAGCAGCCAAGATCGGACGACCTCTGGAAACACCATATATTTT. Protein: CASSQDRTTSGNTIYF.

In this sample, this clonotype turned up many times. The chain employs TRBV3-2 and TRBJ2-7; the table's D gene call, TRBD2, was not cross checked with the DNA. TRBV3-2 corresponds to a pseudogene. The CDR3 is made up of 15 amino acids. The CDR3, as DNA: TGTGCCAGCAGCCCGGCGTGGGGGAGGCCTTACGAGCAGTACTTC. The encoded protein is CASSPAWGRPYEQYF.

This clonotype is medium-sized (0.01 to 0.1%). The chain has TRBV6-2 or TRBV6-3 and TRBJ1-2; TRBD1 is a possible D gene (5 bases). Trimming stripped 2 bases from V and 5 bases from J, with 9 bases between. Per the germline V gene, CDR1 is MNHEY and CDR2 is SVGEGT. The CDR3 consists of 13 residues. CDR3 DNA sequence: TGTGCCAGCAGTTACGGGACGAGATATGGCTACACCTTC. Amino acid sequence: CASSYGTRYGYTF.

By share of the sample, this clonotype is medium-sized. The chain has TRBV7-9 and TRBJ2-5, with D unresolved. This CDR3 is 13 amino acids long. V lost 1 base, J lost 1 base, and 4 bases lay in between. Germline values: CDR1 SEHNR, CDR2 FQNEAQ (reference sequence). The CDR3 DNA reads TGTGCCAGCAGCTTAGTTGTCCAAGAGACCCAGTACTTC. This codes for CASSLVVQETQYF.

The J gene is TRBJ2-2, the V gene TRBV4-2; 7 bases match TRBD2. V dropped 3 bases and J dropped 5; count of bases not matched to a gene: 9. This CDR3 has 16 residues. Per the germline V gene, CDR1 is LGHNA and CDR2 is YNFKEQ. CDR3 nucleotide sequence: TGTGCCAGCAGCCAGTCCCAATGGGGGGGGACCGGGGAGCTGTTTTTT. Residues: CASSQSQWGGTGELFF.

The sample holds many counts of this clonotype. The chain couples TRBV12-3 or TRBV12-4 to TRBJ1-5; TRBD1 aligns across 8 bases. J gave up 0 bases and V 7 bases, and 8 bases lay outside the gene matches. CDR3 size: 16 residues. CDR3 in amino acids: CASTPWGQDSNQPQHF. For the CDR3, the DNA is TGTGCCAGCACCCCTTGGGGACAGGATAGCAATCAGCCCCAGCATTTT.

This clonotype has at least ten counts. CDR3 coding DNA: TGTGCCAGCAGTCTCCTCTTAGAGACCCAGTACTTC. Its protein product is CASSLLLETQYF. V usage is TRBV6-2 or TRBV6-3 and J usage is TRBJ2-5, with D unresolved. The CDR3 is made up of 12 amino acids. CDR1 MNHEY and CDR2 SVGEGT come from the germline V gene. Deletions cut 5 bases from V and 4 bases from J, with 8 bases between.

By frequency in the sample, this clonotype is medium-sized. The chain combines TRBV14 with TRBJ2-5; D remains unclear. CDR3 length equals 12 residues. Germline V CDR1 and CDR2: SGHDN, FVKESK. Deletions cut 3 bases from V and 0 bases from J, with 2 bases between. CDR3 bases: TGTGCCAGCAGCCAGTACCAAGAGACCCAGTACTTC. Amino acids: CASSQYQETQYF.

Many counts were recorded for this clonotype. The rearrangement uses TRBV5-8 and TRBJ2-1; TRBD2 matches at 7 bases. V lost 9 bases, J lost 7 bases, and 10 bases stayed unmatched. Germline values: CDR1 SGHTS, CDR2 YDEGEE. The CDR3 consists of 13 residues. The CDR3 sequence is CATTGGSLNEQFF. For the CDR3, the DNA is TGTGCCACCACCGGCGGGAGCTTGAATGAGCAGTTCTTC.

This clonotype is labeled as medium-sized. V and J are TRBV5-1 and TRBJ1-6; TRBD1 might be the D (5 bases). This CDR3 is 18 amino acids long. V lost 0 bases and J lost 7, with 20 bases in between. Germline CDR1 reads SGHRS; CDR2 reads YFSETQ. For the CDR3, the DNA is TGCGCCAGCAGCTTGGCCATTGGTGAACGACAGACCAATTCACCCCTCCACTTT. Translated: CASSLAIGERQTNSPLHF. Based on the CDR3 plus reference TRBV5-1 and TRBJ1-6, the full variable domain is KAGVTQTPRYLIKTRGQQVTLSCSPISGHRSVSWYQQTPGQGLQFLFEYFSETQRNKGNFPGRFSGRQFSNSRSEMNVSTLELGDSALYLCASSLAIGERQTNSPLHFGNGTRLTVT.

At least ten counts were recorded for this clonotype. The chain joins TRBV7-6 to TRBJ1-1; D gene uncertain. V shed 1 base and J shed 5 bases, with 11 bases lying between them. The CDR3 totals 14 residues. Germline CDR1 is SGHVS and CDR2 is FNYEAQ. The CDR3 bases are TGTGCCAGCAGCTTAGAGGCCGGGGAGACTGAAGCTTTCTTT. Its protein is CASSLEAGETEAFF.

With respect to this clonotype: A much larger clone differs by one base, so this may be a read error. This chain links TRBV29-1 with TRBJ2-2, with a possible D match to TRBD2 (6 bases). Trimming removed 4 bases at V and 1 base at J, with 7 bases between. The germline V gene encodes CDR1 SQVTM and CDR2 ANQGSEA. CDR3 length equals 13 residues. CDR3 protein: CSVVAENTGELFF. In nucleotides, the CDR3 is TGCAGCGTTGTAGCGGAGAACACCGGGGAGCTGTTTTTT.

A note on this clonotype: At one end, the junction sequence differs from germline, possibly due to a read error. The chain has TRBV5-1 and TRBJ1-1; D remains unclear. This CDR3 is 11 amino acids long. Germline V gene sequence: CDR1 SGHRS, CDR2 YFSETQ. The CDR3 protein is CASSLGYEAFF. The CDR3 nucleotides are TGCGCCAGCAGCTTGGGCTATGAAGCCTTCTTT.

This clonotype counts as medium-sized. The CDR3 sequence: CASRAGVYEQYF. The CDR3 region has the DNA TGTGCCAGCCGCGCCGGAGTATACGAGCAGTACTTC. This chain uses TRBV6-2 or TRBV6-3 with TRBJ2-7; D is ambiguous. The CDR3 has 12 residues. Between the trimmed V and J ends, which lost 8 bases and 4 bases, there was a span of 12 bases. CDR1 and CDR2 from the germline V gene are MNHEY and SVGEGT.